Listed below are T cell receptor beta chains from one sample, sequenced in a study of blood T cell repertoires in COVID-19. Profiled with immunoSEQ multiplex PCR; TCRdb holds only in-frame clones, not every one. The sample comprises 160,000 or so clones, 90% to 95% of which are singletons, and just under 2% rests with the top ten. Sequencing used peripheral blood. The receptors were sampled from a woman in her fifties or sixties with COVID-19, enrolled during active disease. The CDR3 runs from the conserved cysteine through the conserved F or W. The D gene is left open where the match is weak. Clone size appears in some rows only: once, few, many, or a class for an expanded clone.

>TRBV27|14|TRBJ2-7|TRBD1|-
TGTGCCAGCAGCTTTGGGAGACAGGGCTACGAGCAGTACTTC
CASSFGRQGYEQYF
>TRBV4-2|15|TRBJ1-6|-|-
TGTGCCAGCAGCCAAGATGGGACTTACAGCTCACCCCTCCACTTT
CASSQDGTYSSPLHF
>TRBV7-9|13|TRBJ1-4|TRBD1|-
TGTGCCAGCAGCTGGCAGGGGGCTGAAAAACTGTTTTTT
CASSWQGAEKLFF
>TRBV4-3|13|TRBJ1-1|-|few
TGCGCCAGCAGCCTGGGACAATGGACGGTAGCTTTCTTT
CASSLGQWTVAFF
>TRBV2|17|TRBJ2-5|TRBD2|-
TGTGCCAGCAAAACGACTAGCGGGGGAAGAGGCCAAGAGACCCAGTACTTC
CASKTTSGGRGQETQYF
>TRBV5-1|14|TRBJ2-2|TRBD1|-
TGCGCCAGCAGCGCCGGGACAGTCGCCGGGGAGCTGTTTTTT
CASSAGTVAGELFF
>TRBV27|12|TRBJ1-1|-|-
TGTGCCAGCAGTCGCAGGCGTGGTGAAGCTTTCTTT
CASSRRRGEAFF
>TRBV11-3|15|TRBJ2-1|TRBD2|-
TGTGCCAGCAGCTTAGCGAGCGGGGGGTCAAATGAGCAGTTCTTC
CASSLASGGSNEQFF
>TRBV7-9|14|TRBJ2-7|-|-
TGTGCCAGCAGCTTAGGCGGGGACCTCTACGAGCAGTACTTC
CASSLGGDLYEQYF
>TRBV19|14|TRBJ2-2|TRBD1|-
TGTGCCAGTAGAAGGGACAGCAACACCGGGGAGCTGTTTTTT
CASRRDSNTGELFF
>TRBV5-1|16|TRBJ1-3|-|-
TGCGCCAGCAGCCTGGTCAGCGGGTACTCTGGAAACACCATATATTTT
CASSLVSGYSGNTIYF
>TRBV6-2/TRBV6-3|14|TRBJ1-3|TRBD1|-
TGTGCCAGCAGTCGGACAGGGCAAGGAAACACCATATATTTT
CASSRTGQGNTIYF
>TRBV2|15|TRBJ1-1|TRBD1|-
TGTGCCAGCAGTCTCACTCAGGGGGTGTCCACTGAAGCTTTCTTT
CASSLTQGVSTEAFF
>TRBV4-3|18|TRBJ2-2|TRBD2|-
TGCGCCAGCAGCCAACAGTTACTAGCGGGGACGAACACCGGGGAGCTGTTTTTT
CASSQQLLAGTNTGELFF
>TRBV11-1|15|TRBJ2-5|TRBD1|-
TGTGCCAGCAGCCCGCGGACAGGGCCGGAGGAGACCCAGTACTTC
CASSPRTGPEETQYF
>TRBV6-4|14|TRBJ2-7|-|-
TGTGCCAGCAGTCCCGAATGGGGGCCCTACGAGCAGTACTTC
CASSPEWGPYEQYF
>TRBV5-3|16|TRBJ1-1|TRBD1|-
TGTGCCAGAAGCGGCCCCGACAGGGGGCGGGTCACTGAAGCTTTCTTT
CARSGPDRGRVTEAFF
>TRBV15|16|TRBJ1-2|-|-
TGTGCCACCAGCAGAGCCTTCGAGGGCACTAACTATGGCTACACCTTC
CATSRAFEGTNYGYTF
>TRBV5-1|15|TRBJ2-1|TRBD1|-
TGCGCCAGCAGCCCGGGACAGTCGGGCTACAATGAGCAGTTCTTC
CASSPGQSGYNEQFF
>TRBV5-1|17|TRBJ1-3|-|-
TGCGCCAGCAGCTTGGTACAGTTAAAATACTCTGGAAACACCATATATTTT
CASSLVQLKYSGNTIYF
>TRBV11-3|13|TRBJ1-6|-|-
TGTGCCAGCAGCTTAGAAAGGGGCTCACCCCTCCACTTT
CASSLERGSPLHF
>TRBV6-6|14|TRBJ1-1|-|-
TGTGCCAGCAGTTACTTTGGACCAGGGACTGAAGCTTTCTTT
CASSYFGPGTEAFF
>TRBV7-9|13|TRBJ2-7|TRBD1|once
TGTGCCAGCAGCCCCCGACAGGGCTACGAGCAGTACTTC
CASSPRQGYEQYF
>TRBV3-1/TRBV3-2|13|TRBJ2-2|-|-
TGTGCCAGCAGCCAAGCATCGGCCAGGGGGCTGTTTTTT
CASSQASARGLFF
>TRBV11-3|16|TRBJ2-7|TRBD1|-
TGTGCCAGCAGCTTCCCCCAGGGGGTGGGGTCCTACGAGCAGTACTTC
CASSFPQGVGSYEQYF
>TRBV30|10|TRBJ2-1|-|-
TGTGCCTGGAGCCGAGAGGAGCAGTTCTTC
CAWSREEQFF
>TRBV7-3|13|TRBJ1-2|-|-
TGTGCCAGCAACACCGGGGCAGGGGATGGCTACACCTTC
CASNTGAGDGYTF
>TRBV6-2/TRBV6-3|15|TRBJ2-2|-|-
TGTGCCAGCAGTTATGAGGGTCAGACTGTCGGGGAGCTGTTTTTT
CASSYEGQTVGELFF
>TRBV6-5|13|TRBJ2-1|TRBD2|-
TGTGCCAGCACCCGGGAGGGATACAATGAGCAGTTCTTC
CASTREGYNEQFF
>TRBV6-2/TRBV6-3|13|TRBJ1-2|-|-
TGTGCCAGCAGTTACGCCTCGGGCTATGGCTACACCTTC
CASSYASGYGYTF
>TRBV5-1|14|TRBJ1-1|-|once
TGCGCCAGCGGTATGGGGGGAATGAACACTGAAGCTTTCTTT
CASGMGGMNTEAFF
>TRBV5-6|14|TRBJ2-7|-|-
TGTGCCAGCAGCTTGCCACACCTCTCCTACGAGCAGTACTTC
CASSLPHLSYEQYF
>TRBV30|14|TRBJ1-3|TRBD1|-
TGTGCCTGGAGTGCAGGGGGAGTTGGAAACACCATATATTTT
CAWSAGGVGNTIYF
>TRBV5-1|16|TRBJ2-2|TRBD1|-
TGCGCCAGCAGCCCGAGGACAGGGACGAACACCGGGGAGCTGTTTTTT
CASSPRTGTNTGELFF
>TRBV6-6|15|TRBJ2-1|-|-
TGTGCCAGCAGCCACGGCGGGACTCACTACAATGAGCAGTTCTTC
CASSHGGTHYNEQFF
>TRBV7-2|14|TRBJ1-2|-|-
TGTGCCAGCAGCTTTGCTGGGGGGGGAAGTGGCTACACCTTC
CASSFAGGGSGYTF
>TRBV5-1|11|TRBJ1-2|-|-
TGCGCCAGCAGCGAGCACTATGGCTACACCTTC
CASSEHYGYTF
>TRBV4-2|16|TRBJ1-3|-|-
TGTGCCAGCAGCCAAGAGGGGACAAAGGCTGGAAACACCATATATTTT
CASSQEGTKAGNTIYF
>TRBV2|10|TRBJ1-2|TRBD1|-
TGTGCCAGCGGTCCGGGGACAGGGTCCTTC
CASGPGTGSF
>TRBV6-2/TRBV6-3|17|TRBJ2-1|-|-
TGTGCCAGCAGTTATTCCCTTGCGGCGAGCTCCTACAATGAGCAGTTCTTC
CASSYSLAASSYNEQFF
>TRBV7-2|16|TRBJ2-6|-|-
TGTGCCAGCAGCCCTCGGACAGCCCCGGGGGCCAACGTCCTGACTTTC
CASSPRTAPGANVLTF
>TRBV4-1|14|TRBJ1-2|-|-
TGCGCCAGCAGCCGTTACGCAGGTCTGGATGGCTACACCTTC
CASSRYAGLDGYTF
>TRBV6-6|14|TRBJ1-1|-|once
TGTGCCAGCAGTTACTCACAGGGAGACACTGAAGCTTTCTTT
CASSYSQGDTEAFF
>TRBV6-2/TRBV6-3|19|TRBJ2-7|TRBD2|once
TGTGCCAGCAGCTCTTCTGGACTAGGCCCTCGATCGCTGCCCTACGAGCAGTACTTC
CASSSSGLGPRSLPYEQYF
>TRBV6-6|15|TRBJ1-4|-|-
TGTGCCAGCAGTTACGTTTCTGCAACTAATGAAAAACTGTTTTTT
CASSYVSATNEKLFF
>TRBV9|14|TRBJ1-1|-|-
TGTGCCAGCAGCGTACGAAGTGATAGCACTGAAGCTTTCTTT
CASSVRSDSTEAFF
>TRBV27|15|TRBJ1-2|TRBD1|-
TGTGCCAGCAGGCCCGGGACAGGGGCGAACTATGGCTACACCTTC
CASRPGTGANYGYTF
>TRBV27|11|TRBJ2-1|TRBD1|-
TGTGCCAGCAGTTTAGGCGACAGGGTGGTCTTC
CASSLGDRVVF
>TRBV2|12|TRBJ2-7|TRBD2|-
TGTGCCAGCACCCCTAGCGGGGGCGGGCAGTACTTC
CASTPSGGGQYF